What follows is one T cell receptor beta chain and its context. What it binds is unknown. These data originate in a study of beta chain features in type 1 diabetes. Study-wide results and caveats: Shortening that was moderate but significant affected the TCRB CDR3s of Type 1 diabetes patients in all four CD4+ subsets. Within patients, naive, central memory and Treg TCRB repertoires seemed more similar than within healthy donors.

All of the isolated RNA was reverse transcribed, so expressed TCRB transcripts were sequenced. Clones were sequenced by immunoSEQ multiplex PCR, and TCRdb holds only the in-frame ones, with some missing. Here the sample spans some 110,000 clones, approximately 16% being singletons. This CDR3 region has 13 residues. Trimming removed 3 bases from V and 0 bases from J, with 5 bases in between. CDR1 and CDR2 from the germline V gene are LNHDA and SQIVND (reference sequence). This receptor was obtained from a man between 25 and 39 years old with type 1 diabetes. V usage is TRBV19 and J usage is TRBJ2-5; D gene ambiguous. The material sequenced was central memory CD4+ T cells from blood. This CDR3 reads CASSIRHQETQYF. The CDR3 DNA follows: TGTGCCAGTAGTATCAGACACCAAGAGACCCAGTACTTC.